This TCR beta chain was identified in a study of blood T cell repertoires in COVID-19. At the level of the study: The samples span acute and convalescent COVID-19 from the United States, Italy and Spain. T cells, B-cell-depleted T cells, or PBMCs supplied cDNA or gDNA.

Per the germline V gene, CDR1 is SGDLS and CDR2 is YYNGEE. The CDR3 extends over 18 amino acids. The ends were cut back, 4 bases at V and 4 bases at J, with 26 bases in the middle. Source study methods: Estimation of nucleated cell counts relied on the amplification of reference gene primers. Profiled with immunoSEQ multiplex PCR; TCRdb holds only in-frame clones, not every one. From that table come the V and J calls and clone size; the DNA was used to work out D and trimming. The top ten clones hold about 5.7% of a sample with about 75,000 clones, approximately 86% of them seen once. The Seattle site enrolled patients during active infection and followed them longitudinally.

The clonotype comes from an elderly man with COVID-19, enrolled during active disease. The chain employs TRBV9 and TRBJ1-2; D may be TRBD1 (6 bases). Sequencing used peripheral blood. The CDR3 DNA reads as TGTGCCAGCAGCCACCGGGTACAGGGACGAGTATCCGGCTATGGCTACACCTTC. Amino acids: CASSHRVQGRVSGYGYTF.